A single sample is the source of the 4 T cell receptor beta chains below, sequenced in a study of blood T cell repertoires in COVID-19. Sequenced by immunoSEQ multiplex PCR; TCRdb stores in-frame clones only, minus some. The data show 50,000 or so clones, about nine tenths seen once. Input material: peripheral blood. The receptors here all came from a man between 65 and 80 years old with acute or convalescent COVID-19.

This chain connects TRBV3-1 (or the pseudogene TRBV3-2) to TRBJ1-6; no clear D gene. CDR1 is LGHDT, CDR2 YNNKEL, per germline (reference sequence). The CDR3 length is 14 residues. V lost 3 bases to trimming and J lost 3 bases, with 6 bases between them. The CDR3 sequence is CASSQTGYNSPLHF. The DNA of the CDR3 is TGTGCCAGCAGCCAGACGGGCTATAATTCACCCCTCCACTTT.

The chain combines TRBV2 with TRBJ2-1, with 9 bases that match TRBD2. The CDR3 has 16 residues. With 0 bases clipped from V and 1 base from J, the junction kept 1 base outside the gene matches. CDR1 SNHLY and CDR2 FYNNEI come from the germline V gene. CDR3 sequence (DNA): TGTGCCAGCAGTGAAGCGGGACTAGCTTCCTACAATGAGCAGTTCTTC. This codes for CASSEAGLASYNEQFF.

The chain links TRBV4-1 to TRBJ2-5; 7 nucleotides agree with TRBD2. Germline lookup yields CDR1 MGHRA and CDR2 YSYEKL. The CDR3 sequence is 17 residues long. V dropped 4 bases and J dropped 1; count of bases not matched to a gene: 12. The CDR3, as DNA: TGCGCCAGCAGCCCTCAGATAGCGGGCCAATCCCAAGAGACCCAGTACTTC. Translated, it gives CASSPQIAGQSQETQYF.

The J gene is TRBJ1-2, the V gene TRBV6-2 or TRBV6-3, with TRBD1 matching 7 bases. Germline V lookup: CDR1 MNHEY, CDR2 SVGEGT. Germline trimming cut 5 bases from V and 4 bases from J; bases unmatched to any gene: 16. This CDR3 spans 17 amino acids. The CDR3 bases are TGTGCCAGCAGTGGACGTTTCGCGGCAGGGGGGAGCTATGGCTACACCTTC. Amino acid sequence: CASSGRFAAGGSYGYTF.